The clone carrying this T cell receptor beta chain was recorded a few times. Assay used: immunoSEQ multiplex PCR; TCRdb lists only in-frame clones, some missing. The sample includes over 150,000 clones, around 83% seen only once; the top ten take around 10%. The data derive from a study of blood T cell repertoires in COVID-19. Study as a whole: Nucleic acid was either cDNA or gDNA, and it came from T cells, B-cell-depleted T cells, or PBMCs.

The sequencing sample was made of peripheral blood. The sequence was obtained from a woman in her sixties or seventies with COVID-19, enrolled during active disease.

Here the CDR3 DNA reads TGTGCCAGCAGTTTAAGGGGCTGGCGGGACAGGGATGGCTACACCTTC. Translation: CASSLRGWRDRDGYTF. The chain employs TRBV27 and TRBJ1-2, with 9 bases lining up with TRBD1. This CDR3 comprises 16 residues. The ends lost 2 bases at V and 6 bases at J; junction bases unmatched: 10. CDR1 and CDR2 from the germline V gene are MNHEY and SMNVEV (reference sequence).